The 2 T cell receptor beta chains below were found in one sample sequenced in a study of cytomegalovirus exposure and HLA in healthy donors. The PCR ran on 60 Vbeta and 13 Jbeta primers. Profiled with immunoSEQ multiplex PCR; TCRdb holds only in-frame clones, not every one. This sample has about 200,000 clones, with about 13% found just once. The source material was PBMCs. The receptors originated from a man in his forties or fifties in good health and CMV-seropositive.

As regards this clone: Because the CDR3 is missing its conserved closing phenylalanine or tryptophan, this is likely a read error. No DNA is shown, since the ends of the CDR3 on it are uncertain; the CDR3 is the one TCRdb lists. The chain carries TRBV5-6 and TRBJ2-3; TRBD1 is the table's D call, not checked against the DNA. Germline values: CDR1 SGHDT, CDR2 YYEEEE. The CDR3 is made up of 12 amino acids, end residues included. CDR3 in amino acids: CASSLPGQGPTY.

The V call is TRBV10-3, the J call TRBJ2-2, with D perhaps TRBD1 (6 bases). The CDR3 runs 15 residues. The V end was cut by 9 bases, the J end by 0 bases, with 14 bases between. Germline V gene lookup returns CDR1 ENHRY and CDR2 SYGVKD. The CDR3 here is CAIITGFTNTGELFF. The CDR3 DNA follows: TGTGCCATTATTACAGGGTTTACGAACACCGGGGAGCTGTTTTTT.